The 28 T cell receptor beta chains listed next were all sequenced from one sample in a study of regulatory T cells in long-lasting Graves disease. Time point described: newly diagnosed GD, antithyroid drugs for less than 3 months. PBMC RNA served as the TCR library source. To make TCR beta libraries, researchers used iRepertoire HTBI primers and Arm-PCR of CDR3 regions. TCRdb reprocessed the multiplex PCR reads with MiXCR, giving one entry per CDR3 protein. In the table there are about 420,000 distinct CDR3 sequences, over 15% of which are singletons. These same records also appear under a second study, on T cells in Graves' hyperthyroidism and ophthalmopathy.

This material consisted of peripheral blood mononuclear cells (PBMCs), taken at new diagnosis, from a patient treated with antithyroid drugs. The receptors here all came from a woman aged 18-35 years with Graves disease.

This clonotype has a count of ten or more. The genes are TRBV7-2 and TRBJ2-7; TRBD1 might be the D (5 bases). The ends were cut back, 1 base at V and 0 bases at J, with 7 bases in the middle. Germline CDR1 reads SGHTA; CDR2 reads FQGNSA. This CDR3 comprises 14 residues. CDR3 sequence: CASSLGQYSYEQYF. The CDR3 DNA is TGTGCCAGCAGCTTAGGACAGTACTCCTACGAGCAGTACTTC.

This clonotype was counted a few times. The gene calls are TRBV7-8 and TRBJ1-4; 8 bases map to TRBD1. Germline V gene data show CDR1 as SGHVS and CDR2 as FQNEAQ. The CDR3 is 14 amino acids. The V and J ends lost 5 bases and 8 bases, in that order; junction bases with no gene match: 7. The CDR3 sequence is CASSPQGAGEKLFF. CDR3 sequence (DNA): TGTGCCAGCAGCCCCCAGGGGGCTGGCGAAAAACTGTTTTTT.

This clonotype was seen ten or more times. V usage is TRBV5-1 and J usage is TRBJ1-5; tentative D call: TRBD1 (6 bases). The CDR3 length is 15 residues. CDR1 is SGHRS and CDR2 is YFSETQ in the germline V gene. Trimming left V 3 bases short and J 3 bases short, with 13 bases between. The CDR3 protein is CASSYTTGANQPQHF. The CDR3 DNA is TGCGCCAGCAGCTACACGACAGGCGCCAATCAGCCCCAGCATTTT.

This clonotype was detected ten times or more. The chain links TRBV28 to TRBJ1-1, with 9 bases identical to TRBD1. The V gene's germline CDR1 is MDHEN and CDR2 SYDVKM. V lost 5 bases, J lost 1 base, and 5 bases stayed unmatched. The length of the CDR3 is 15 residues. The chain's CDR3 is CASSPGQGTNTEAFF. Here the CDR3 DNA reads TGTGCCAGCAGTCCGGGACAGGGAACGAACACTGAAGCTTTCTTT.

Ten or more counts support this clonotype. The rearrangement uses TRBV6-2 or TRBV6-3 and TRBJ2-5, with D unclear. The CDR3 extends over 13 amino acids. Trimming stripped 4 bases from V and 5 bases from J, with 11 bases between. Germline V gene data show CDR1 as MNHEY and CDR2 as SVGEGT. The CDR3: CASSFVVVETQYF. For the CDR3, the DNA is TGTGCCAGCAGTTTTGTCGTGGTGGAGACCCAGTACTTC.

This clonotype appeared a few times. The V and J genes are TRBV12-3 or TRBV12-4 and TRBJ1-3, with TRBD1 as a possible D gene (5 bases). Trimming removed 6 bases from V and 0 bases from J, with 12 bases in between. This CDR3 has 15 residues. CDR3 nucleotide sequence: TGTGCCAGCAGCTTCACAGGAGTCTCTGGAAACACCATATATTTT. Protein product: CASSFTGVSGNTIYF.

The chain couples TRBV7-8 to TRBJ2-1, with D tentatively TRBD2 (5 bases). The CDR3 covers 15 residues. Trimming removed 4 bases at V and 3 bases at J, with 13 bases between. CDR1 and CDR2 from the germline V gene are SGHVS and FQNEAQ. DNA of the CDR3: TGTGCCAGCAGCTCGTCCCTAACTAGCTACAATGAGCAGTTCTTC. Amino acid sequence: CASSSSLTSYNEQFF.

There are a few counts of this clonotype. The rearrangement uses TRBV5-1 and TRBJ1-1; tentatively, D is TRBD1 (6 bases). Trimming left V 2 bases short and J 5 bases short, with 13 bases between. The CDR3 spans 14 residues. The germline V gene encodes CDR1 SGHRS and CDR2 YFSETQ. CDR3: CASSLPLQGTEAFF. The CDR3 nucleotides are TGCGCCAGCAGCTTACCCCTCCAGGGGACTGAAGCTTTCTTT.

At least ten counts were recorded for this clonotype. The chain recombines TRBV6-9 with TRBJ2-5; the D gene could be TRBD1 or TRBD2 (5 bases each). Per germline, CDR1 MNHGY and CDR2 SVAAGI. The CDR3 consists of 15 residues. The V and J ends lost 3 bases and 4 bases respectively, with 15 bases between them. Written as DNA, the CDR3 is TGTGCCAGCAGTTACTCCCGGGACGCAACAGAGACCCAGTACTTC. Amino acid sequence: CASSYSRDATETQYF.

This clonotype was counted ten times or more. The CDR3 spells CASSYLAQGYEQYF. The DNA for the CDR3 is TGTGCCAGCAGCTACCTAGCCCAGGGATACGAGCAGTACTTC. The rearrangement uses TRBV6-5 and TRBJ2-7; D may match TRBD1 or TRBD2 (5 bases each). The ends were cut back, 6 bases at V and 4 bases at J, with 16 bases in the middle. CDR3 length equals 14 residues. CDR1 and CDR2 from the germline V gene are MNHEY and SVGAGI.

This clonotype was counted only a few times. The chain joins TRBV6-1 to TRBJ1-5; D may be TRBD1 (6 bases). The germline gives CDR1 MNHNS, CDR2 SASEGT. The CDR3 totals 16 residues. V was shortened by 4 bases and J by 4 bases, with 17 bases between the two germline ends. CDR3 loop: CASSGRGVVFNQPQHF. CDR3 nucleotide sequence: TGTGCCAGCAGTGGCAGGGGCGTCGTCTTTAATCAGCCCCAGCATTTT.

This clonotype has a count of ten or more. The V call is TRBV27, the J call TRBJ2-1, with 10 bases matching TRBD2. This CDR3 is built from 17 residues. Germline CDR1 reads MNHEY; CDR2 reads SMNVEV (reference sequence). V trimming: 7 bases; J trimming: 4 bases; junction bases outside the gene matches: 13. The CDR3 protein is CASTPSPSGSWYNEQFF. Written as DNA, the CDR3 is TGTGCCAGCACCCCCTCTCCTAGCGGGAGTTGGTACAATGAGCAGTTCTTC.

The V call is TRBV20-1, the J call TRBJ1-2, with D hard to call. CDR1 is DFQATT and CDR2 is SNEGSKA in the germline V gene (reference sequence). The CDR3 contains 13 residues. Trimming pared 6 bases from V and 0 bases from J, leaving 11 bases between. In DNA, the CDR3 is TGCAGTGCCTCCTGGGCAGCTAACTATGGCTACACCTTC. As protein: CSASWAANYGYTF.

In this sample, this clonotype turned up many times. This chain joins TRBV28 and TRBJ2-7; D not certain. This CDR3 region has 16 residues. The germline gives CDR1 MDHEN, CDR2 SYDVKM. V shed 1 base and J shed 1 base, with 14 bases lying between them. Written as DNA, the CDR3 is TGTGCCAGCAGTTTATATTTGAAAAGAGCGTCCTACGAGCAGTACTTC. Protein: CASSLYLKRASYEQYF.

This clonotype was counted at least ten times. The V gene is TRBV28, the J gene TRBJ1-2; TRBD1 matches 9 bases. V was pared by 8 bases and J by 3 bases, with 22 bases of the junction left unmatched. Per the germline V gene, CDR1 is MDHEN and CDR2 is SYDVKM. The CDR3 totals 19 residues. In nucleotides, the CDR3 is TGTGCCAGCGTGGGCCCCGATCCGGGACAGGGAGTAGTTTACTATGGCTACACCTTC. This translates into CASVGPDPGQGVVYYGYTF.

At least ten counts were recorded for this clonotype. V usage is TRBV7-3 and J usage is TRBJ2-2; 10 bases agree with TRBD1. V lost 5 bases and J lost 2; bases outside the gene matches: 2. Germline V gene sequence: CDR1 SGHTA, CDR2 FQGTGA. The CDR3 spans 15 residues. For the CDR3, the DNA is TGTGCCAGCAGCAGGGACAGGGGAAACACCGGGGAGCTGTTTTTT. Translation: CASSRDRGNTGELFF.

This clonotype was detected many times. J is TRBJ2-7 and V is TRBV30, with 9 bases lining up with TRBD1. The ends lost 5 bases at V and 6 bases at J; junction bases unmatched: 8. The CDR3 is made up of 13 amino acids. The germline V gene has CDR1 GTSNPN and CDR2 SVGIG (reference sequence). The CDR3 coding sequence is TGTGCCTGGCGGGACAGGGAATTTTTCGAGCAGTACTTC. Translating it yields CAWRDREFFEQYF. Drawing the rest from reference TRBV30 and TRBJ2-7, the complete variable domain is SQTIHQWPATLVQPVGSPLSLECTVEGTSNPNLYWYRQAAGRGLQLLFYSVGIGQISSEVPQNLSASRPQDRQFILSSKKLLLSDSGFYLCAWRDREFFEQYFGPGTRLTVT.

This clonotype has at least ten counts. CDR3 residues: CASSPRLGGGQPQHF. CDR3 nucleotides: TGTGCCAGCAGTCCCCGCCTAGGGGGAGGTCAGCCCCAGCATTTT. This rearrangement joins TRBV28 to TRBJ1-5, with D possibly matching TRBD1 (6 bases). V was pared by 5 bases and J by 6 bases, with 17 bases between. The CDR3 extends over 15 amino acids. In germline, CDR1 is MDHEN, CDR2 SYDVKM.

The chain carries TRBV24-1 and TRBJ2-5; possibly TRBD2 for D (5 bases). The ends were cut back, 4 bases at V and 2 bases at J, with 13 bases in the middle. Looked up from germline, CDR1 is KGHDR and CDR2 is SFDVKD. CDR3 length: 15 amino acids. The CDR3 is CATSEVFGVQETQYF. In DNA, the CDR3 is TGTGCCACCAGTGAAGTATTCGGGGTGCAAGAGACCCAGTACTTC.

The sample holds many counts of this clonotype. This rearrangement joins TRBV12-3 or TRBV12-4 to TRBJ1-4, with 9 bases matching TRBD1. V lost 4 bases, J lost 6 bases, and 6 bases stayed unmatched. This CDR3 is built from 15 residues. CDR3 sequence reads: CASSWDRVWDEKLFF. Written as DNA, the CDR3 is TGTGCCAGCAGTTGGGACAGGGTCTGGGATGAAAAACTGTTTTTT.

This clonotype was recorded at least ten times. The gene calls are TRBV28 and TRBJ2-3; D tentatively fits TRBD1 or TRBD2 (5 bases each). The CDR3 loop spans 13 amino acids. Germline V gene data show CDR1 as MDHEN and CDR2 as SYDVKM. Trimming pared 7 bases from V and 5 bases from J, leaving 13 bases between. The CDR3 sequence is CASNGQGRDTQYF. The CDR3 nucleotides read TGTGCCAGCAACGGACAAGGGAGAGATACGCAGTATTTT.

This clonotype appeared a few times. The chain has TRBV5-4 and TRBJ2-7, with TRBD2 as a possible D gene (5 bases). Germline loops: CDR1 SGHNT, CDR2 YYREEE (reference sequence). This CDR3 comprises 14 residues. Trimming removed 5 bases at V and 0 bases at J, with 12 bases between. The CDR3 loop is CASRAASSSYEQYF. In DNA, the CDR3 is TGTGCCAGCAGGGCGGCTAGCAGCTCCTACGAGCAGTACTTC.

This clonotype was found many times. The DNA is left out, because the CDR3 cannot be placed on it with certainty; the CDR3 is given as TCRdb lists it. CDR3 in amino acids: CASSTSDRAEGEAFF. The J gene is TRBJ1-1, the V gene TRBV12-3 or TRBV12-4; TRBD1 is taken as the D call from the table, unchecked against the DNA. The CDR3 is 15 residues long, ends included.

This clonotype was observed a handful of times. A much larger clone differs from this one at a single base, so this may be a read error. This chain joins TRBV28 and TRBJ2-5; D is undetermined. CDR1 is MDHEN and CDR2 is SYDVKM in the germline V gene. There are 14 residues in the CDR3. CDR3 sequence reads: CASSLPTLQEPQYF. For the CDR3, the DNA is TGTGCCAGCAGTTTACCCACCTTACAAGAGCCCCAGTACTTC.

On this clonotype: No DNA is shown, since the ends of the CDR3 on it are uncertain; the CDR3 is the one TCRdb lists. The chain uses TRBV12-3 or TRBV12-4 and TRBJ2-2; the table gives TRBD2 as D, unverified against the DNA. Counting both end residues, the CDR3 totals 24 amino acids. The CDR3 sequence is CASSFLGGKTYEQYFGPGTGELFF.

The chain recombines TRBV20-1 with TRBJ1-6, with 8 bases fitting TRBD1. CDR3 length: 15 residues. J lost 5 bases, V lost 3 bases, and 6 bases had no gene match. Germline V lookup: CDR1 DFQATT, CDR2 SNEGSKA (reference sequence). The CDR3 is CSASPNRGNNSPLHF. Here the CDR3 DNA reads TGCAGTGCTAGCCCAAACAGGGGGAATAATTCACCCCTCCACTTT.

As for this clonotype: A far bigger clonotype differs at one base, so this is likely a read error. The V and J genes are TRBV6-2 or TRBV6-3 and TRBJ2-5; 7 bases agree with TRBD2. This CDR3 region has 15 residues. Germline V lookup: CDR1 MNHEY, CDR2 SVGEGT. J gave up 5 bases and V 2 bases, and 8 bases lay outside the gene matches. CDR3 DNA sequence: TGTGCCAGCAGTTACGGGGCTGGGGGGGGGGAGACCCAGTACTTC. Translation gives CASSYGAGGGETQYF.

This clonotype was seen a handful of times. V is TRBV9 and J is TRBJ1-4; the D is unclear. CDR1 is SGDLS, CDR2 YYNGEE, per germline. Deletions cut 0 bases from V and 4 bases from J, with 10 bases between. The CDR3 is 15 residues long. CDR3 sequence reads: CASSVDGGINEKLFF. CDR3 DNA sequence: TGTGCCAGCAGCGTAGATGGTGGTATTAATGAAAAACTGTTTTTT. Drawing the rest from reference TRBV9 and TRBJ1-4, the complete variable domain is DSGVTQTPKHLITATGQRVTLRCSPRSGDLSVYWYQQSLDQGLQFLIQYYNGEERAKGNILERFSAQQFPDLHSELNLSSLELGDSALYFCASSVDGGINEKLFFGSGTQLSVL.